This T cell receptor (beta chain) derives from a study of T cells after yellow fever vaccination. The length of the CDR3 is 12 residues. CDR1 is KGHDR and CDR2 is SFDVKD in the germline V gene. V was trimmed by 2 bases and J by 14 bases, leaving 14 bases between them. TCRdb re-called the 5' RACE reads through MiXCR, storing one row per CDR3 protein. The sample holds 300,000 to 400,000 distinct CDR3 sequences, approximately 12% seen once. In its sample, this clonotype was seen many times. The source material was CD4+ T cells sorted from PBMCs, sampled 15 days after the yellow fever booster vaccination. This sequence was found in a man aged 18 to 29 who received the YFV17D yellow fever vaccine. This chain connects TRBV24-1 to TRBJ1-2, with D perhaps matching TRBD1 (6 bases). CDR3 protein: CATSDSDRRWTF. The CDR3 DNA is TGTGCCACCAGTGATTCCGACAGGAGGTGGACCTTC.